Below, 14 T cell receptor beta chains from the same sample are listed, as sequenced in a study of T-cell reconstitution after alpha-beta-depleted transplantation in children. The authors prepared the TCRbeta library with unique molecular identifiers. One entry per CDR3 protein, called by TCRdb with MiXCR from the PCR reads. The sample gives around 300,000 distinct CDR3 sequences, 11% of which show up once; about 20% is in the top ten. The sample was peripheral blood, taken 180 days after TCRalphabeta/CD19-depleted stem cell transplant. The receptors originated from a male patient under 10 years old who had a stem cell transplant for chronic granulomatous disease, so the T cells may come from the graft donor.

In this sample, this clonotype turned up many times. The chain employs TRBV20-1 and TRBJ2-3, with 7 bases lining up with TRBD1. This CDR3 comprises 16 residues. V was clipped by 0 bases and J by 0 bases; unmatched bases: 6. The V gene's germline CDR1 is DFQATT and CDR2 SNEGSKA (reference sequence). DNA for the CDR3: TGCAGTGCTAGAGAGGGACAGTCCCCTAGCACAGATACGCAGTATTTT. It encodes CSAREGQSPSTDTQYF.

The sample holds a few counts of this clonotype. The chain links TRBV13 to TRBJ2-7; D remains unclear. The CDR3 contains 16 residues. V lost 5 bases and J 6 bases, leaving 23 bases between the germline ends. Germline values: CDR1 PRHDT, CDR2 FYEKMQ (reference sequence). The chain's CDR3 is CASSRKREIVAAEQYF. The CDR3, as DNA: TGTGCCAGCAGCCGGAAGAGAGAAATTGTAGCCGCCGAGCAGTACTTC.

The chain recombines TRBV5-2 with TRBJ2-1; TRBD2, the table's D call, lacks a check against the DNA. TRBV5-2 is annotated as a pseudogene. The CDR3 spans 16 residues. Written as DNA, the CDR3 is TGTGCCAGCAGCTCCGGACTAGCGGGAGGTAGCAATGAGCAGTTCTTC. It yields the protein CASSSGLAGGSNEQFF.

This clonotype has a count of ten or more. The gene calls are TRBV29-1 and TRBJ1-5; D unresolved. CDR3 length: 15 residues. CDR1 and CDR2 (germline): SQVTM, ANQGSEA. V was pared by 5 bases and J by 2 bases, with 16 bases between. The DNA of the CDR3 is TGCAGCGTTACCTCACCCGGTGCAGGCAATCAGCCCCAGCATTTT. Translation: CSVTSPGAGNQPQHF.

The table lists this clonotype with many counts. This chain connects TRBV7-2 to TRBJ2-2; D unresolved. CDR1 is SGHTA, CDR2 FQGNSA, per germline. The V end lost 0 bases, the J end lost 4 bases, and 21 bases lay between the germline ends. The CDR3 has 19 amino acids. In nucleotides, the CDR3 is TGTGCCAGCAGCTTAGCGTCAACTACCAAAGGTTTATTCACCGGGGAGCTGTTTTTT. Amino acids: CASSLASTTKGLFTGELFF.

This clonotype appeared once. It may be a read error: a sequence one base away is much more abundant. This CDR3 reads CASSLDPGRSYEASF. DNA for the CDR3: TGTGCCAGCAGCTTGGACCCGGGACGGAGTTATGAAGCTTCCTTT. The chain carries TRBV5-5 and TRBJ1-1; maybe TRBD1 (5 bases). This CDR3 comprises 15 residues. Germline V gives CDR1 SGHKS, CDR2 YYEKEE (reference sequence).

This clonotype occurred many times. The chain joins TRBV24-1 to TRBJ2-3; D perhaps matches TRBD1 (6 bases). V dropped 12 bases and J dropped 3 bases, with 21 bases sitting between them. The CDR3 is 15 residues long. The germline V gene has CDR1 KGHDR and CDR2 SFDVKD. DNA for the CDR3: TGTGCCGCAGGGACAAACGATGCCAGAACAGATACGCAGTATTTT. Its protein is CAAGTNDARTDTQYF.

This clonotype was seen many times. V usage is TRBV6-1 and J usage is TRBJ1-2; maybe TRBD1 (5 bases). There are 13 residues in the CDR3. Looked up from germline, CDR1 is MNHNS and CDR2 is SASEGT. Between the trimmed V and J ends, which lost 8 bases and 6 bases, there was a span of 16 bases. The CDR3 DNA is TGTGCCAGCCAAAAGAGGGGCACGGATGGCTACACCTTC. Translating it yields CASQKRGTDGYTF.

This clonotype appeared many times. The rearrangement links TRBV24-1 to TRBJ2-1, with 8 bases lining up with TRBD2. Germline CDR1 reads KGHDR; CDR2 reads SFDVKD. J lost 8 bases, V lost 7 bases, and 6 bases had no gene match. This CDR3 has 13 amino acids. The DNA for the CDR3 is TGTGCCACCAGCGGGGGGGCGGTATATGAGCAGTTCTTC. This translates into CATSGGAVYEQFF.

The sample holds many counts of this clonotype. The chain is built from TRBV20-1 and TRBJ2-4, with 7 nucleotides matching TRBD2. The germline V gene has CDR1 DFQATT and CDR2 SNEGSKA (reference sequence). Losses at the gene ends were 6 bases for V and 0 bases for J; bases not matched to a gene: 5. The CDR3 is made up of 14 amino acids. The CDR3: CSARDYLAKNIQYF. The DNA of the CDR3 is TGCAGTGCACGGGACTATCTAGCCAAAAACATTCAGTACTTC.

In its sample, this clonotype was seen many times. The chain links TRBV29-1 to TRBJ2-1; 8 bases match TRBD1. This CDR3 is built from 14 residues. Germline V gene sequence: CDR1 SQVTM, CDR2 ANQGSEA. V dropped 5 bases and J dropped 11; count of bases not matched to a gene: 14. The CDR3 reads CSVPSTGQGFQQFF. CDR3 sequence (DNA): TGCAGCGTTCCCTCTACCGGACAGGGTTTTCAGCAGTTCTTC.

The table lists this clonotype with a few counts. The J gene is TRBJ1-1, the V gene TRBV14; D remains ambiguous. CDR3 length: 14 amino acids. The V end lost 0 bases, the J end lost 1 base, and 6 bases lay between the germline ends. The germline V gene has CDR1 SGHDN and CDR2 FVKESK. CDR3 in amino acids: CASSQDEGNTEAFF. DNA of the CDR3: TGTGCCAGCAGCCAAGATGAGGGGAACACTGAAGCTTTCTTT.

This clonotype was observed at least ten times. V gene TRBV20-1 combines with J gene TRBJ2-7; D gene ambiguous. Germline V CDR1 and CDR2: DFQATT, SNEGSKA (reference sequence). V lost 6 bases and J lost 2, with 14 bases in between. The CDR3 covers 13 residues. DNA for the CDR3: TGCAGTGCCGAAGGACGCACTACCTACGAGCAGTACTTC. This sequence encodes CSAEGRTTYEQYF.

This clonotype was recorded only once. A much larger clone lies one base from this, so it may be a read error. This chain uses TRBV4-3 with TRBJ2-3; D ambiguous. CDR3 length: 15 amino acids. Germline V gene data show CDR1 as LGHNA and CDR2 as YSLEER. The CDR3 sequence: CASSQEWAPTETQYF. The DNA for the CDR3 is TGCGCCAGCAGCCAAGAGTGGGCCCCCACAGAGACGCAGTATTTT.